The clone carrying this TCR beta chain was detected only a few times. The target antigen is unknown. TCRdb redid the calling of the 5' RACE reads with MiXCR, one entry per CDR3 protein. This table holds over 500,000 distinct CDR3 sequences, 17% found once. The sample belongs to a study of T-cell memory formation after mild COVID-19. Study-wide background: Across donors, TCR clusters were largely donor specific. Points from the study as a whole: Cross-reactive memory apparently joined, as some responding clones appeared in pre-infection memory. Contracting CD4+ clones sat mainly in CM and EM; CD8+ in EMRA. Later expanders leaned CD4+, whereas clones that contracted between day 15 and 85 were balanced CD4/CD8.

The ends were cut back, 1 base at V and 1 base at J, with 10 bases in the middle. Germline V CDR1 and CDR2: SGHVS, FNYEAQ. The CDR3 is 15 amino acids. This receptor was obtained from an adult woman who had mild COVID-19 (a few samples of this study predate the infection). Cell type and time point are not known. This chain connects TRBV7-6 to TRBJ1-1; D remains ambiguous. The specimen sequenced was PBMCs or a T cell subset sorted from them (not recorded which). The CDR3 region has the DNA TGTGCCAGCAGCTTAGAAGGTTACGCGAACACTGAAGCTTTCTTT. The encoded protein is CASSLEGYANTEAFF.